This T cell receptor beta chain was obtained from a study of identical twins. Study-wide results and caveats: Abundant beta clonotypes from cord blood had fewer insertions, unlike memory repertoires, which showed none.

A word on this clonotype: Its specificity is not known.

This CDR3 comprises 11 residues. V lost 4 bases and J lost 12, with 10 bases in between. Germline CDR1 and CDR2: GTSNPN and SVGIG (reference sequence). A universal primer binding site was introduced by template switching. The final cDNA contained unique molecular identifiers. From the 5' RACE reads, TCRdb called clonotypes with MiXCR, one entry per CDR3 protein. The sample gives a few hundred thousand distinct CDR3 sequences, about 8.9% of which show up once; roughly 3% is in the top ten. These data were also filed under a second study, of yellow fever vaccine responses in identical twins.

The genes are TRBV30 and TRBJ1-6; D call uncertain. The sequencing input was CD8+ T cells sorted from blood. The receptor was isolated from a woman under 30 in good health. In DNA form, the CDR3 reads TGTGCCTGGAAGGAAAGTGGACCCCTCCACTTT. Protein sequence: CAWKESGPLHF.